These 2 T cell receptor beta chains originate from one sample sequenced in a study of cytomegalovirus exposure and HLA in healthy donors. Vbeta (60) and Jbeta (13) primers were used in the PCR. Repertoires were generated with immunoSEQ multiplex PCR, while TCRdb's copy carries only in-frame clones and drops some. The data hold more than 150,000 clones, with over 70% observed a single time. The source material was PBMCs. The receptors stem from a middle-aged man in good health and CMV-seronegative.

The chain carries TRBV7-9 and TRBJ2-1; 7 nucleotides line up with TRBD2. Germline CDR1 is SEHNR and CDR2 is FQNEAQ (reference sequence). Losses at the gene ends were 4 bases for V and 3 bases for J; bases not matched to a gene: 9. This CDR3 region has 16 residues. The chain's CDR3 is CASSSLAAPGYNEQFF. For the CDR3, the DNA is TGTGCCAGCAGCTCTCTAGCGGCCCCTGGCTACAATGAGCAGTTCTTC.

The V call is TRBV7-2, the J call TRBJ2-7; D not resolved. The CDR3 sequence is 13 residues long. V lost 4 bases, J lost 6 bases, and 13 bases lay in between. CDR1 and CDR2 (germline): SGHTA, FQGNSA. CDR3 residues: CASSSIVAGEQYF. In DNA form, the CDR3 reads TGTGCCAGCAGCTCCATCGTCGCAGGCGAGCAGTACTTC.